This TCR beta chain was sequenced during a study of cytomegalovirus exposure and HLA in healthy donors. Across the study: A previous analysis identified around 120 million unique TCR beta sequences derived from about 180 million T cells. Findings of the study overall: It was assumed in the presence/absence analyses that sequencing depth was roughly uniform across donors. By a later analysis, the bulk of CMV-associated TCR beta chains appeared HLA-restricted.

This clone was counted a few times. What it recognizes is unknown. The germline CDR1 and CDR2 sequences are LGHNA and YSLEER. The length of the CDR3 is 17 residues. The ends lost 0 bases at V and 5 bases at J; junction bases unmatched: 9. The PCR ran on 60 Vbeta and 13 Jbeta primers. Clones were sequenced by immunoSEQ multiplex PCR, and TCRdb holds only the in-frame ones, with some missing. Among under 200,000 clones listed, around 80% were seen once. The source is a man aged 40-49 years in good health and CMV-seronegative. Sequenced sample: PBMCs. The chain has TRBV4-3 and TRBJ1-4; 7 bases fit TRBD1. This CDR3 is CASSQDLRDSFNEKLFF. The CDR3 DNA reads TGCGCCAGCAGCCAAGATCTGAGGGACAGTTTCAATGAAAAACTGTTTTTT.